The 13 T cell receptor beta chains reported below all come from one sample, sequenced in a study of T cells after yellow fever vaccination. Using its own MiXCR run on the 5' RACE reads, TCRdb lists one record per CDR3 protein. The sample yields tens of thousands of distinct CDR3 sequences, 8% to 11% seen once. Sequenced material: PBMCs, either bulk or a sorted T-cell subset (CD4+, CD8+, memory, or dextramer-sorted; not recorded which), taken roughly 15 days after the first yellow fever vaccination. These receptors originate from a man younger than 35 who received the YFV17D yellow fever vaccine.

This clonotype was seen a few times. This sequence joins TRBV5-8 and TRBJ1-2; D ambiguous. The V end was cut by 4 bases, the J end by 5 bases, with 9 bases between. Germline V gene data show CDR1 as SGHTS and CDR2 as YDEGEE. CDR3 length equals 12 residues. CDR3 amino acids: CASSPGLYGYTF. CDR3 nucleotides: TGTGCCAGCAGCCCCGGGCTATATGGCTACACCTTC.

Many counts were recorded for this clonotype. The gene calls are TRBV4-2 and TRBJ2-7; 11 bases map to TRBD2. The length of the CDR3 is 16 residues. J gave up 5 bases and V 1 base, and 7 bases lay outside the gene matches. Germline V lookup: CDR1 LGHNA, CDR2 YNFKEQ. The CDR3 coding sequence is TGTGCCAGCAGCCAAGCCGTAGCGGGGGGGCCCAACGAGCAGTACTTC. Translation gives CASSQAVAGGPNEQYF.

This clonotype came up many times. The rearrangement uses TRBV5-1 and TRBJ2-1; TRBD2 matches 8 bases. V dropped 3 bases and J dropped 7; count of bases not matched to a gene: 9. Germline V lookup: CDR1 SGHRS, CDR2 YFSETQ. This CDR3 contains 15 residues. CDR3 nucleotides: TGCGCCAGCAGCTACGAGCGGGGGCCCAATAATGAGCAGTTCTTC. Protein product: CASSYERGPNNEQFF.

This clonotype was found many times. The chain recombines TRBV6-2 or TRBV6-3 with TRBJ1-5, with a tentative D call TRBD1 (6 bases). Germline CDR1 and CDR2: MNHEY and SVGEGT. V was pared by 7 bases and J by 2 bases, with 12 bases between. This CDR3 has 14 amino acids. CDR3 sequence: CASNPGQRNQPQHF. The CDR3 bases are TGTGCCAGCAACCCAGGACAGCGCAATCAGCCCCAGCATTTT.

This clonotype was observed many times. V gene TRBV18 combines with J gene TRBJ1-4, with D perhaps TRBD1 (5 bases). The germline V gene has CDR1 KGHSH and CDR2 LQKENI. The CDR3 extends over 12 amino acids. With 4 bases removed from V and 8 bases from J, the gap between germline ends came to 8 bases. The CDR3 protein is CASSLQEEKLFF. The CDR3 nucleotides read TGTGCCAGCTCACTACAGGAAGAAAAACTGTTTTTT.

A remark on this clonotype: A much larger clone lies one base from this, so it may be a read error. DNA of the CDR3: TGCGCCAGCAGCCCAGGACAGGGGAACACCTGGGAGCTGTTTTTT. It specifies CASSPGQGNTWELFF. The chain employs TRBV5-1 and TRBJ2-2; 9 bases fit TRBD1. CDR1 is SGHRS and CDR2 is YFSETQ in the germline V gene. The CDR3 totals 15 residues.

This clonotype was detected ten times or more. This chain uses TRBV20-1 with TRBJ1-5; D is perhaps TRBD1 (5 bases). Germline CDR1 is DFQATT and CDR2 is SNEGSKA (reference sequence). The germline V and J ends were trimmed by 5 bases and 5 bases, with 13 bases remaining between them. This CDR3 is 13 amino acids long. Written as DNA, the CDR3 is TGCAGTGCTCCCTCGTCGGGGGATCAGCCCCAGCATTTT. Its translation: CSAPSSGDQPQHF.

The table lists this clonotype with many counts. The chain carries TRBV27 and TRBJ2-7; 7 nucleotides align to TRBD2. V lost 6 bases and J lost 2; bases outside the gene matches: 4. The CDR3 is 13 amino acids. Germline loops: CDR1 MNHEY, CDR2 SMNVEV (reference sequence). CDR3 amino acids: CASRAGVAYEQYF. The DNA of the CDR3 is TGTGCCAGCAGGGCGGGGGTAGCCTACGAGCAGTACTTC.

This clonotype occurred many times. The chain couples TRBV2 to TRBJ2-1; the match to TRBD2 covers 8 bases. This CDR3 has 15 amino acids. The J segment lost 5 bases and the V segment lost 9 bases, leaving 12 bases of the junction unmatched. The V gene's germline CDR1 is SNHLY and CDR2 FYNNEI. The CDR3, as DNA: TGTGCCAGTGACCGGGAGACAGCGGGGGACAATGAGCAGTTCTTC. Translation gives CASDRETAGDNEQFF.

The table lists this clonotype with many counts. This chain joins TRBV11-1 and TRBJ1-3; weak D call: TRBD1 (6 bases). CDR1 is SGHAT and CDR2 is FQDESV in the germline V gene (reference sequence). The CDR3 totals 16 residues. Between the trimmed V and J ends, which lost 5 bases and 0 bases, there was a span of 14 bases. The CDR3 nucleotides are TGTGCCAGCAGCCCGACAGGCCGACACTCTGGAAACACCATATATTTT. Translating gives CASSPTGRHSGNTIYF.

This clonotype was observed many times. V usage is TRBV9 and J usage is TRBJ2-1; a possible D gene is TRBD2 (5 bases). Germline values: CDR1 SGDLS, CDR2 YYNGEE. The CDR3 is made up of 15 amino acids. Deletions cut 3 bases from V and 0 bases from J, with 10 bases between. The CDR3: CASSGAGSSYNEQFF. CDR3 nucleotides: TGTGCCAGCAGCGGTGCTGGGAGCTCCTACAATGAGCAGTTCTTC.

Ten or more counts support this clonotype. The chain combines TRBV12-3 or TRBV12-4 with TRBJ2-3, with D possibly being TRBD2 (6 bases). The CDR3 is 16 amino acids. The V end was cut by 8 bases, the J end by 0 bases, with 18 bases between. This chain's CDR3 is CASVPRGRPSTDTQYF. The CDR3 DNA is TGTGCCAGCGTCCCGCGGGGTCGTCCTAGCACAGATACGCAGTATTTT.

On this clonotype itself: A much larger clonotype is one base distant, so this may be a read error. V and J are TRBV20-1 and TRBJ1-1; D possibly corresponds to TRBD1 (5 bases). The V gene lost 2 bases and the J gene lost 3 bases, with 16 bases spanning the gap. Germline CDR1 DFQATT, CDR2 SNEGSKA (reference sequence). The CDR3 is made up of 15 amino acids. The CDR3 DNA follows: TGCAGTGCTAGATGGCAGGGAGTAGCGTACACTGAAGCTTTCTTT. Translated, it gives CSARWQGVAYTEAFF.